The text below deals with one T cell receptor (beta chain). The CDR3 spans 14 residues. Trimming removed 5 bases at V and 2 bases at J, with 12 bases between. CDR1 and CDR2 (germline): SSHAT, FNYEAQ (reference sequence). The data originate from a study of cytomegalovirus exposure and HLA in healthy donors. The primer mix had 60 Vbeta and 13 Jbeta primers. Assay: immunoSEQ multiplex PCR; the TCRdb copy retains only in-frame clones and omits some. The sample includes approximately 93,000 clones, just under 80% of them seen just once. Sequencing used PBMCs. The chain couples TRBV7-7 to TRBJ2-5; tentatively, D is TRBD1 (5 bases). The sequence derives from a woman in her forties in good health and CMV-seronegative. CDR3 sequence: CASSPNPGQETQYF. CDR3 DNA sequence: TGTGCCAGCAGCCCGAACCCAGGGCAAGAGACCCAGTACTTC.